These 2 T cell receptor beta chains originate from one sample sequenced in a study of blood T cells in healthy people across ages. Combining a sample-barcoded 5' primer with a J-beta primer mix, a second PCR ran for roughly 7 to 11 cycles. One entry per CDR3 protein, called by TCRdb with MiXCR from the 5' RACE reads. The sample lists 1.5 million to 2 million distinct CDR3 sequences; around half were seen once. Sequenced: blood. The receptors shown here come from a woman between 40 and 55 years old in good health.

This clonotype was detected ten times or more. V usage is TRBV12-3 or TRBV12-4 and J usage is TRBJ2-5; 9 bases match TRBD1. The CDR3 is made up of 16 amino acids. V dropped 1 base and J dropped 4; count of bases not matched to a gene: 7. The DNA for the CDR3 is TGTGCCAGCAGTTTAGGTGGGACAGGGTACGGAGAGACCCAGTACTTC. Translation: CASSLGGTGYGETQYF.

This chain joins TRBV20-1 and TRBJ1-1; possibly TRBD1 for D (5 bases). CDR1 is DFQATT, CDR2 SNEGSKA, per germline (reference sequence). Trimming took 7 bases from V and 3 from J, leaving 12 bases between them. The CDR3 length is 12 residues. CDR3 amino acids: CSVQGRDTEAFF. In nucleotides, the CDR3 is TGCAGTGTTCAGGGAAGGGACACTGAAGCTTTCTTT.